Below, 28 T cell receptor beta chains from the same sample are listed, as sequenced in a study of cytomegalovirus exposure and HLA in healthy donors (dated by TCRdb to 2016 to 2017). Libraries were built with the immunoSEQ multiplex PCR assay. The multiplex PCR relied on a mix of 60 forward primers for TCR Vbeta segments and 13 reverse primers for TCR Jbeta segments. The table was pulled from immuneACCESS by TCRdb, which kept in-frame rearrangements only. Such tables lose some clones; where checked, under half of the loss comes from unresolved V genes, and the rest has no known cause. This sample comprises around 170,000 clones, around 80% of them detected only once. The ten largest clones represent approximately 1.5% of the sample. The sample consisted of PBMCs. The source of these receptors is a man younger than 30 in good health and CMV-seronegative.

This rearrangement joins TRBV9 to TRBJ1-4; a weak D match, TRBD1 (5 bases). With 4 bases removed from V and 4 bases from J, the gap between germline ends came to 11 bases. This CDR3 is built from 14 residues. Germline assignment: CDR1 SGDLS and CDR2 YYNGEE. The CDR3 bases are TGTGCCAGCAGCCCCGACAGTTTTAATGAAAAACTGTTTTTT. It codes for CASSPDSFNEKLFF.

V gene TRBV7-8 combines with J gene TRBJ1-1, with a possible D match to TRBD1 (5 bases). Germline values: CDR1 SGHVS, CDR2 FQNEAQ. V dropped 5 bases and J dropped 4 bases, with 14 bases sitting between them. CDR3 length: 14 residues. The chain's CDR3 is CASSRRDSGTEAFF. DNA for the CDR3: TGTGCCAGCAGCCGCAGGGATTCGGGCACTGAAGCTTTCTTT.

This clone was seen once. This chain joins TRBV30 and TRBJ1-3; D gene uncertain. The length of the CDR3 is 12 residues. The germline V and J ends were trimmed by 5 bases and 1 base, with 6 bases remaining between them. Germline V lookup: CDR1 GTSNPN, CDR2 SVGIG (reference sequence). CDR3 in amino acids: CAWVSSGNTIYF. The CDR3 DNA sequence: TGTGCCTGGGTTTCGTCTGGAAACACCATATATTTT.

The V and J genes are TRBV4-1 and TRBJ2-1; 16 positions match TRBD2. Per the germline V gene, CDR1 is MGHRA and CDR2 is YSYEKL. Trimming took 0 bases from V and 7 from J; bases not matched to a gene: 3. There are 17 residues in the CDR3. CDR3 loop: CASSQEGTSGGANEQFF. The CDR3 DNA reads as TGCGCCAGCAGCCAAGAGGGGACTAGCGGGGGGGCGAATGAGCAGTTCTTC.

This chain joins TRBV20-1 and TRBJ2-1, with D hard to call. Germline lookup yields CDR1 DFQATT and CDR2 SNEGSKA (reference sequence). The CDR3 runs 11 residues. Trimming left V 6 bases short and J 4 bases short, with 7 bases between. The CDR3 loop is CSAPRYNEQFF. Written as DNA, the CDR3 is TGCAGTGCCCCTAGGTACAATGAGCAGTTCTTC.

The gene calls are TRBV2 and TRBJ1-5, with a weak D call TRBD1 (6 bases). The CDR3 contains 14 residues. Trimming removed 3 bases from V and 2 bases from J, with 8 bases in between. In germline, CDR1 is SNHLY, CDR2 FYNNEI. CDR3 in DNA: TGTGCCAGCAGTGACAGGGGTGGCAATCAGCCCCAGCATTTT. Translated, it gives CASSDRGGNQPQHF. The complete variable domain, with remaining parts taken from reference TRBV2 and TRBJ1-5, reads EPEVTQTPSHQVTQMGQEVILRCVPISNHLYFYWYRQILGQKVEFLVSFYNNEISEKSEIFDDQFSVERPDGSNFTLKIRSTKLEDSAMYFCASSDRGGNQPQHFGDGTRLSIL.

The chain is built from TRBV7-8 and TRBJ2-5; 8 nucleotides agree with TRBD2. Germline loops: CDR1 SGHVS, CDR2 FQNEAQ. The CDR3 contains 16 residues. With V trimmed by 5 bases and J by 5 bases, 13 bases remained unmatched. The CDR3 coding sequence is TGTGCCAGCAGCCCCCAACCACGGGGGGGCCGGGAGACCCAGTACTTC. It specifies CASSPQPRGGRETQYF. The full variable domain, its missing parts supplied by reference TRBV7-8 and TRBJ2-5, is GAGVSQSPRYKVAKRGQDVALRCDPISGHVSLFWYQQALGQGPEFLTYFQNEAQLDKSGLPSDRFFAERPEGSVSTLKIQRTQQEDSAVYLCASSPQPRGGRETQYFGPGTRLLVL.

The V gene is TRBV7-3, the J gene TRBJ1-3, with 7 bases aligning to TRBD1. This CDR3 contains 15 residues. The junction had 5 bases not matched to a gene; V was cut back by 2 bases and J by 4 bases. From germline, CDR1 is SGHTA and CDR2 FQGTGA. This CDR3 is CASSLEGASGNTIYF. The CDR3 DNA reads as TGTGCCAGCAGCTTAGAGGGGGCCTCCGGAAACACCATATATTTT.

The chain couples TRBV7-9 to TRBJ1-1, with D possibly TRBD1 on 6 matching bases. The V end lost 1 base, the J end lost 0 bases, and 6 bases lay between the germline ends. This CDR3 comprises 14 residues. Germline V gives CDR1 SEHNR, CDR2 FQNEAQ (reference sequence). The CDR3 DNA reads as TGTGCCAGCAGCTTAGGACAGGTGAACACTGAAGCTTTCTTT. Amino acid sequence: CASSLGQVNTEAFF.

This chain links TRBV5-4 with TRBJ2-5, with 8 bases that match TRBD2. The trim removed 2 bases at V and 4 bases at J, leaving 4 bases unmatched. The V gene's germline CDR1 is SGHNT and CDR2 YYREEE (reference sequence). The length of the CDR3 is 14 residues. CDR3 nucleotide sequence: TGTGCCAGCAGCTTCTGGACTAGCAGAGAGACCCAGTACTTC. Translation gives CASSFWTSRETQYF. The whole variable domain, remainder taken from reference TRBV5-4 and TRBJ2-5, is ETGVTQSPTHLIKTRGQQVTLRCSSQSGHNTVSWYQQALGQGPQFIFQYYREEENGRGNFPPRFSGLQFPNYSSELNVNALELDDSALYLCASSFWTSRETQYFGPGTRLLVL.

The rearrangement uses TRBV7-9 and TRBJ1-6; a possible D gene is TRBD1 (6 bases). Germline loops: CDR1 SEHNR, CDR2 FQNEAQ (reference sequence). V was clipped by 2 bases and J by 7 bases, with 9 bases between them. The CDR3 is made up of 14 amino acids. CDR3 sequence reads: CASSLLQGNSPLHF. DNA for the CDR3: TGTGCCAGCAGCTTACTACAGGGAAATTCACCCCTCCACTTT.

This sequence joins TRBV30 and TRBJ2-1, with 8 bases matching TRBD2. V dropped 2 bases and J dropped 2; count of bases not matched to a gene: 5. The CDR3 is 15 amino acids. CDR1 is GTSNPN, CDR2 SVGIG, per germline (reference sequence). CDR3 region: CAWSSGSNPYNEQFF. The CDR3 region has the DNA TGTGCCTGGAGTAGCGGGAGTAATCCCTACAATGAGCAGTTCTTC.

This chain links TRBV5-1 with TRBJ2-3; 7 bases are shared with TRBD1. Unmatched junction bases numbered 8, after V lost 4 bases and J lost 3 bases. The CDR3 extends over 15 amino acids. Germline V gene data show CDR1 as SGHRS and CDR2 as YFSETQ. The DNA of the CDR3 is TGCGCCAGCAGCCTCTGGACAGGAAGGACAGATACGCAGTATTTT. It is translated as CASSLWTGRTDTQYF. Full variable domain (remainder filled in from reference TRBV5-1 and TRBJ2-3): KAGVTQTPRYLIKTRGQQVTLSCSPISGHRSVSWYQQTPGQGLQFLFEYFSETQRNKGNFPGRFSGRQFSNSRSEMNVSTLELGDSALYLCASSLWTGRTDTQYFGPGTRLTVL.

V gene TRBV15 combines with J gene TRBJ2-7; 10 bases line up with TRBD2. The germline gives CDR1 LNHNV, CDR2 YYDKDF (reference sequence). The CDR3 spans 19 residues. V was pared by 1 base and J by 0 bases, with 12 bases of the junction left unmatched. For the CDR3, the DNA is TGTGCCACCAGCAGAGCCATCATGGGGGCTAGCGGGAGCTCCTACGAGCAGTACTTC. Translating gives CATSRAIMGASGSSYEQYF.

The chain joins TRBV11-3 to TRBJ2-2; maybe TRBD2 (8 bases). Germline loops: CDR1 SGHNT, CDR2 YENEEA. The CDR3 is made up of 16 amino acids. Trimming shortened V by 5 bases and J by 4 bases, and 17 bases separated the two germline ends. The CDR3 protein is CASSTRDSGSTGELFF. Here the CDR3 DNA reads TGTGCCAGCAGCACGAGGGACAGCGGGAGCACCGGGGAGCTGTTTTTT.

V and J are TRBV4-3 and TRBJ1-1; possibly TRBD1 for D (6 bases). From germline, CDR1 is LGHNA and CDR2 YSLEER. Trimming took 4 bases from V and 5 from J, leaving 14 bases between them. The CDR3 is 14 amino acids. This CDR3 reads CASSPPNRETEAFF. In DNA form, the CDR3 reads TGCGCCAGCAGCCCCCCAAACAGGGAGACTGAAGCTTTCTTT.

V and J are TRBV5-3 and TRBJ2-7; D call uncertain. TRBV5-3 belongs to the ORF category, with a function that is uncertain. The CDR3 covers 15 residues. The V end was cut by 1 base, the J end by 3 bases, with 14 bases between. CDR3 bases: TGTGCCAGAAGCTTGTTGGCAGTTAACCACTACGAGCAGTACTTC. This codes for CARSLLAVNHYEQYF.

For the CDR3, the DNA is TGTGCCTGGAGTCTTGGGACAACCTACGAGCAGTACTTC. This sequence encodes CAWSLGTTYEQYF. The chain uses TRBV30 and TRBJ2-7; D possibly corresponds to TRBD1 (6 bases). Germline V gene lookup returns CDR1 GTSNPN and CDR2 SVGIG (reference sequence). There are 13 residues in the CDR3. V was clipped by 2 bases and J by 2 bases, with 10 bases between them.

This clone was counted a single time. The DNA of the CDR3 is TGTGCCAGCAGCGTTGGTGGACAGAAAACTGGCTACACCTTC. The encoded protein is CASSVGGQKTGYTF. The chain links TRBV9 to TRBJ1-2; D perhaps matches TRBD1 (6 bases). V was clipped by 2 bases and J by 7 bases, with 15 bases between them. This CDR3 spans 14 amino acids. Per the germline V gene, CDR1 is SGDLS and CDR2 is YYNGEE.

About this clone itself: In the same sample, other DNA sequences code for this CDR3. The chain is built from TRBV7-6 and TRBJ2-7, with unresolved D. Trimming took 1 base from V and 3 from J, leaving 16 bases between them. Germline lookup yields CDR1 SGHVS and CDR2 FNYEAQ. The CDR3 has 16 amino acids. As DNA, the CDR3 is TGTGCCAGCAGCTTAGGGGCAGGAAGACCGAACTACGAGCAGTACTTC. Its translation: CASSLGAGRPNYEQYF.

This clone was recorded only once. This chain joins TRBV19 and TRBJ1-5; 10 nucleotides agree with TRBD1. The trim removed 7 bases at V and 4 bases at J, leaving 10 bases unmatched. Germline V gene lookup returns CDR1 LNHDA and CDR2 SQIVND (reference sequence). The CDR3 has 16 amino acids. CDR3 nucleotides: TGTGCCAGTAACCATGACAGGGGGCGTGGGAATCAGCCCCAGCATTTT. Translation: CASNHDRGRGNQPQHF.

The chain recombines TRBV5-1 with TRBJ2-1; TRBD2 matches 9 bases. With 4 bases clipped from V and 10 bases from J, the junction kept 12 bases outside the gene matches. Germline CDR1 is SGHRS and CDR2 is YFSETQ. The CDR3 is made up of 15 amino acids. The CDR3 region is CASSLGSALAGEQFF. The CDR3 DNA follows: TGCGCCAGCAGCCTGGGGTCCGCCCTAGCGGGAGAGCAGTTCTTC. The whole variable domain, remainder taken from reference TRBV5-1 and TRBJ2-1, is KAGVTQTPRYLIKTRGQQVTLSCSPISGHRSVSWYQQTPGQGLQFLFEYFSETQRNKGNFPGRFSGRQFSNSRSEMNVSTLELGDSALYLCASSLGSALAGEQFFGPGTRLTVL.

This clone appeared a single time. The chain is built from TRBV14 and TRBJ2-1, with 7 bases aligning to TRBD2. The V gene end was trimmed by 6 bases and the J gene end by 3 bases; junction bases not matched to a gene: 2. This CDR3 is built from 13 residues. Germline V gene data show CDR1 as SGHDN and CDR2 as FVKESK. The CDR3 DNA reads as TGTGCCAGCAGTCGGGACTACTACAATGAGCAGTTCTTC. Protein: CASSRDYYNEQFF.

This clone appeared a single time. The CDR3 coding sequence is TGTGCCAGCAGCCAAGACGTCTTAAGCGACAGTTTTGACTATGGCTACACCTTC. It yields the protein CASSQDVLSDSFDYGYTF. This sequence joins TRBV4-2 and TRBJ1-2, with D perhaps matching TRBD1 (5 bases). Germline V gene lookup returns CDR1 LGHNA and CDR2 YNFKEQ. V was cut by 0 bases and J by 3 bases, with 20 bases left in between. CDR3 length: 18 residues.

The chain joins TRBV9 to TRBJ2-1, with 11 bases aligning to TRBD2. There are 16 residues in the CDR3. Germline values: CDR1 SGDLS, CDR2 YYNGEE. J was trimmed by 5 bases and V by 2 bases; bases with no gene match: 6. Here the CDR3 DNA reads TGTGCCAGCAGCGTCACTAGCGGGAGAGGACACAATGAGCAGTTCTTC. This sequence encodes CASSVTSGRGHNEQFF.

This clone was counted only a few times. The rearrangement joins TRBV19 to TRBJ2-3; D may be TRBD2 (5 bases). CDR3 length: 14 residues. The V gene lost 5 bases and the J gene lost 2 bases, with 11 bases spanning the gap. CDR1 is LNHDA and CDR2 is SQIVND in the germline V gene (reference sequence). The CDR3 bases are TGTGCCAGTAGTTCGGGAACACACACAGATACGCAGTATTTT. Residues: CASSSGTHTDTQYF.

The genes are TRBV9 and TRBJ2-7, with 9 bases matching TRBD2. The trim removed 0 bases at V and 5 bases at J, leaving 6 bases unmatched. Germline CDR1 SGDLS, CDR2 YYNGEE. This CDR3 has 15 amino acids. The CDR3: CASSVEGSGSDEQYF. Here the CDR3 DNA reads TGTGCCAGCAGCGTAGAAGGTAGCGGGAGTGACGAGCAGTACTTC.

This clone has more than one count but fewer than ten. The V call is TRBV6-1, the J call TRBJ2-3; D gene ambiguous. The CDR3 sequence is 12 residues long. The V end lost 7 bases, the J end lost 5 bases, and 10 bases lay between the germline ends. Germline CDR1 is MNHNS and CDR2 is SASEGT. This CDR3 is CASKKQEDTQYF. CDR3 nucleotide sequence: TGTGCCAGCAAAAAGCAGGAAGATACGCAGTATTTT.